This TCR beta chain stems from a study of technical replicates of blood from four donors. Clones were read by immunoSEQ multiplex PCR, and TCRdb kept only the in-frame ones, dropping some. The table has 70,000 or so clones, over 70% seen once; the top ten hold around 4.6%. The V gene lost 1 base and the J gene lost 6 bases, with 13 bases spanning the gap. The length of the CDR3 is 14 residues. CDR1 is SGHRS, CDR2 YFSETQ, per germline. The clonotype was recovered from a human donor in good health. Some clones in this sample may be carry-over from other donors' samples. The chain uses TRBV5-1 and TRBJ1-2; TRBD1 might be the D (5 bases). The material sequenced was PBMCs. The CDR3 DNA is TGCGCCAGCAGCTTGACCTCGGGGACTGATGGCTACACCTTC. Translated: CASSLTSGTDGYTF.